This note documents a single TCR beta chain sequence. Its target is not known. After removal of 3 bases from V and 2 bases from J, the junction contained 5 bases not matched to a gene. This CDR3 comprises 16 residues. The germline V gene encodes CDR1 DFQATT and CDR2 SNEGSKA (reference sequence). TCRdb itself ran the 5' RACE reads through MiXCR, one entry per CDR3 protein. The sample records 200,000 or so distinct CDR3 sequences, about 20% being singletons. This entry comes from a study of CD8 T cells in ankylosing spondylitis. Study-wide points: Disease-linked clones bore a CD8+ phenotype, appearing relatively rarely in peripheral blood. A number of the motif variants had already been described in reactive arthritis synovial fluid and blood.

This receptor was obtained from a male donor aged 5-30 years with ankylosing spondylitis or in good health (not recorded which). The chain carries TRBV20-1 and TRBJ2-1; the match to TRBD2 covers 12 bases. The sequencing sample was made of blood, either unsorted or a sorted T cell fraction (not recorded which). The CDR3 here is CSARPSGRAPYNEQFF. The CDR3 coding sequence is TGCAGTGCTAGGCCTAGCGGGAGGGCCCCCTACAATGAGCAGTTCTTC.